This T cell receptor beta chain was identified during a study of blood T cell repertoires in COVID-19 (dated by TCRdb to about 2020). About the study as a whole: Samples from collaborators originated in the United States, Italy and Spain and spanned both the acute and convalescent phases of COVID-19. The material from the prospective study consisted of cDNA or gDNA derived from T cells, B-cell-depleted T cells, or PBMCs. The dataset comprised deeply sampled blood TCRbeta repertoires from subjects exposed to, actively infected with, or recovered from COVID-19. The repertoires were released in a freely available public database intended as a resource for research on the immune response to SARS-CoV-2. The samples were drawn from two sources: the first 160 participants of the ongoing ImmuneRACE study, and fewer than 1,500 subjects contributed by 6 global collaborators. Nearly every sample came with metadata listing a de-identified subject ID, COVID-19 status, age in years and sex. HLA class I and class II types, where available, came from metadata supplied by the sample provider rather than from assay-based typing.

Including the terminal cysteine and phenylalanine, the CDR3 comprises 15 residues. The DNA shown is the 45-base CDR3, in frame from base 1. Deletion took 5 bases off V and 0 bases off J, with a span of 14 bases between the germline ends. CDR1 and CDR2 were assigned from the germline V gene as SGHAT and FQNNGV. Study-wide conclusions, independent of this receptor: Clinical and demographic metadata were provided uncurated, with the amount varying by source and participant.

The immunoSEQ Assay, a bias-controlled multiplex PCR, was used to amplify TCRbeta CDR3 regions from genomic DNA. Per the source publication's procedure: The number of nucleated cells in each sample was estimated from the amplification of reference gene primers within the assay. To quantify the absolute abundance of each unique TCRbeta CDR3 rearrangement, sequence reads were collapsed and filtered. Productive Simpson clonality was computed per sample as the square root of Simpson's diversity index over productive rearrangements. The source is immuneACCESS, and TCRdb retained only in-frame sequences with V and J called. Part of the clones is not carried over; for the studies checked, unresolved V genes explain less than half of this, and the remainder is unexplained. The V and J calls and clone size come from that table; D and trimming were worked out from the DNA. Recorded for this sample are 150,000 to 250,000 clones; roughly 80% of them occurred a single time. The ten top clones hold approximately 12% of the sample.

In the prospective study, participants were roughly 18 to 89 years old, resided in approximately 25 geographic areas of the United States, and were enrolled through a virtual design. To assign participants to cohorts, the prospective study relied on clinical history that participants themselves reported in a screening survey and a study questionnaire. Recovered participants in ImmuneRACE Cohort 3 were defined by two consecutive negative NP/OP PCR tests, clearance by a healthcare professional, or resolution of symptoms. In the prospective study, mobile phlebotomists collected whole blood, serum and a nasopharyngeal or oropharyngeal swab from each participant. Prospective study participants could optionally give additional blood draws and questionnaires over a 2-month period. Before DNA extraction, prospective study blood samples were shipped either frozen or at room temperature. Regarding this clone: Its binding antigen is unknown. Within one base of it there is no much larger clone, and no base qualities were kept.

The rearrangement combines TRBV11-2 with TRBJ2-7, with the D assignment possibly TRBD1 or TRBD2, given 5 matching bases for each. The sequencing input was PBMCs or T cells enriched from blood (not recorded which). The receptor was isolated from a man aged 40-49 years who had recovered from COVID-19. The CDR3 region reads CASSLAQTASYEQYF. Here is the DNA: TGTGCCAGCAGCCTAGCCCAGACAGCCTCCTACGAGCAGTACTTC.